This paragraph reports one T cell receptor (beta chain). The antigen remains unidentified. The germline CDR1 and CDR2 sequences are SGHRS and YFSETQ. The CDR3 has 16 amino acids. V lost 0 bases and J 3 bases, leaving 14 bases between the germline ends. The data were produced by immunoSEQ multiplex PCR, yet TCRdb's version contains in-frame clones alone and is incomplete. The sample gives about 120,000 clones, around 90% of which show up once; roughly 5.4% is in the top ten. The data derive from a study of T cell responses to AZD1222 COVID-19 vaccine. Study observations and caveats: Across spike, vaccine-associated CD4 TCRs were found, dominant at 160-218 and 743-854. White British donors predominated, females outnumbered males, and clonal diversity was possibly underestimated. The study reported that nearly half of spike-specific TCRs target unmutated variant regions. Samples come after the peak T cell response, not at day 14.

The source was peripheral blood, collected on day 0 of AZD1222 vaccination. The rearrangement links TRBV5-1 to TRBJ2-3; D unresolved. This TCR was sampled from an adult in good health. CDR3 amino acids: CASSLGWTMSTDTQYF. The CDR3 nucleotides read TGCGCCAGCAGCTTGGGGTGGACCATGTCAACAGATACGCAGTATTTT.